The 27 T cell receptor beta chains presented below share a single source sample, sequenced in a study of tumor-infiltrating lymphocytes in primary liver carcinoma. Germline DNA was also extracted, and blood RNA derived from unsorted whole blood. The input was around 530 ng total RNA; TCR beta cDNA was made from it with a constant-region primer. What produced the TCR beta libraries was three nested multiplex PCR rounds using slightly modified ARM-PCR. The first two PCR rounds used TRBV1-TRBV30 forward primers with a C-beta reverse primer, around 10 cycles each. TCRdb called the multiplex PCR reads again in MiXCR, with one record for every CDR3 protein. The table shows more than 150,000 distinct CDR3 sequences, with about 60% occurring only once. The specimen sequenced was peripheral blood. These receptors all stem from a man aged 40-49 years with primary liver carcinoma and hepatitis B virus infection.

The J gene is TRBJ1-6, the V gene TRBV6-5, with 8 nucleotides matching TRBD1. Germline V gene sequence: CDR1 MNHEY, CDR2 SVGAGI. Germline trimming cut 10 bases from V and 7 bases from J; bases unmatched to any gene: 9. This CDR3 has 14 residues. In DNA, the CDR3 is TGTGCCACCCACCTCAGGACAGGGAATTCACCCCTCCACTTT. This codes for CATHLRTGNSPLHF.

This clonotype came up many times. The chain recombines TRBV4-1 with TRBJ1-3; no definite D call. This CDR3 has 16 amino acids. CDR1 is MGHRA, CDR2 YSYEKL, per germline. V lost 0 bases to trimming and J lost 1 base, with 10 bases between them. DNA for the CDR3: TGCGCCAGCAGCCAAGATCGGGGTTGGTCTGGAAACACCATATATTTT. Residues: CASSQDRGWSGNTIYF.

Comment on this clonotype: The junction shows a germline mismatch at one end, possibly a read error. V is TRBV14 and J is TRBJ2-7, with TRBD2 as a possible D gene (6 bases). CDR3 size: 16 residues. CDR1 is SGHDN and CDR2 is FVKESK in the germline V gene. CDR3 loop: CASSQGSLANSYEQHF. CDR3 in DNA: TGTGCCAGCAGCCAAGGGAGTCTAGCGAACTCCTACGAGCAGCACTTC.

This clonotype was seen a handful of times. This may stem from a read error, because a much larger clone lies one nucleotide away. The rearrangement uses TRBV11-2 and TRBJ2-1; D unclear. V was trimmed by 2 bases and J by 10 bases, leaving 9 bases between them. Germline lookup yields CDR1 SGHAT and CDR2 FQNNGV. This CDR3 comprises 12 residues. CDR3 region: CASSLIGSEQFF. CDR3 sequence (DNA): TGTGCCAGCAGCTTAATCGGAAGCGAGCAGTTCTTC.

The rearrangement joins TRBV5-5 to TRBJ2-1, with D uncertain. With 1 base removed from V and 3 bases from J, the gap between germline ends came to 11 bases. The germline gives CDR1 SGHKS, CDR2 YYEKEE (reference sequence). The CDR3 covers 15 residues. In nucleotides, the CDR3 is TGTGCCAGCAGCTTGTCCGATTCTCGCTACAATGAGCAGTTCTTC. This codes for CASSLSDSRYNEQFF.

This chain links TRBV11-2 with TRBJ1-2; TRBD1 is a possible D gene (6 bases). This CDR3 contains 15 residues. V was cut by 10 bases and J by 7 bases, with 25 bases left in between. CDR1 and CDR2 from the germline V gene are SGHAT and FQNNGV. The CDR3: CANILVKGRGSGYTF. The CDR3 bases are TGTGCCAACATCTTAGTAAAGGGCAGGGGCTCTGGCTACACCTTC. The full variable domain, in which reference TRBV11-2 and TRBJ1-2 provide the parts outside the CDR3, is EAGVAQSPRYKIIEKRQSVAFWCNPISGHATLYWYQQILGQGPKLLIQFQNNGVVDDSQLPKDRFSAERLKGVDSTLKIQPAKLEDSAVYLCANILVKGRGSGYTFGSGTRLTVV.

As regards this clonotype: A much larger clone is a single base away; this may be a read error. This chain connects TRBV4-3 to TRBJ1-2, with D uncertain. The CDR3 extends over 14 amino acids. CDR1 is LGHNA, CDR2 YSLEER, per germline. The CDR3 bases are TGCACCAGCAGCGCTGAGTTGGAGATCTATGGCTACACCTTC. Translating gives CTSSAELEIYGYTF.

The V gene is TRBV5-4, the J gene TRBJ1-1, with D perhaps TRBD1 (5 bases). This CDR3 spans 14 amino acids. Germline V lookup: CDR1 SGHNT, CDR2 YYREEE (reference sequence). V was trimmed by 2 bases and J by 1 base, leaving 9 bases between them. The CDR3 region is CASSFGTGNTEAFF. CDR3 DNA sequence: TGTGCCAGCAGCTTTGGGACTGGGAACACTGAAGCTTTCTTT.

This clonotype was recorded once. The V gene is TRBV6-5, the J gene TRBJ2-1, with TRBD2 identical over 12 bases. CDR3 size: 16 residues. Germline V gene data show CDR1 as MNHEY and CDR2 as SVGAGI. Losses at the gene ends were 6 bases for V and 4 bases for J; bases not matched to a gene: 7. The CDR3 sequence: CASSRPGTSGYNEQFF. The CDR3 nucleotides read TGTGCCAGCAGCCGGCCCGGGACTAGCGGGTACAATGAGCAGTTCTTC.

The V gene is TRBV29-1, the J gene TRBJ2-3, with D perhaps given as TRBD1 or TRBD2 (5 bases each). The CDR3 length is 16 residues. In germline, CDR1 is SQVTM, CDR2 ANQGSEA. Trimming shortened V by 6 bases and J by 2 bases, and 21 bases separated the two germline ends. DNA of the CDR3: TGCAGCGTGCAAAGGAGGCGACAGAGGTTCACAGATACGCAGTATTTT. This encodes CSVQRRRQRFTDTQYF.

On this clonotype: An end of the junction differs from the germline gene, which may be a read error. The chain joins TRBV11-2 to TRBJ2-1; the D gene is possibly TRBD2 (5 bases). CDR1 and CDR2 (germline): SGHAT, FQNNGV. The CDR3 contains 14 residues. The CDR3 region is CAGSLEGAPNEQFF. CDR3 DNA: TGTGCCGGCAGCTTAGAGGGTGCGCCTAATGAGCAGTTCTTC.

The chain is built from TRBV11-2 and TRBJ2-7, with TRBD2 as a possible D gene (6 bases). The V end was cut by 5 bases, the J end by 0 bases, with 17 bases between. The CDR3 is 16 residues long. Germline lookup yields CDR1 SGHAT and CDR2 FQNNGV. The CDR3 DNA sequence: TGTGCCAGCAGCCAAGAGGGTAGCGGAAGCTCCTACGAGCAGTACTTC. It encodes CASSQEGSGSSYEQYF.

The V and J genes are TRBV6-1 and TRBJ2-1; D may be TRBD2 (6 bases). CDR3 length: 14 residues. Germline V lookup: CDR1 MNHNS, CDR2 SASEGT. Trimming pared 7 bases from V and 6 bases from J, leaving 16 bases between. CDR3 sequence (DNA): TGTGCCAGCATAGAACCGGGACTCCGCAATGAGCAGTTCTTC. This codes for CASIEPGLRNEQFF.

The chain is built from TRBV10-2 and TRBJ2-3, with 10 positions matching TRBD2. With 7 bases clipped from V and 5 bases from J, the junction kept 12 bases outside the gene matches. This CDR3 has 16 residues. In germline, CDR1 is WSHSY, CDR2 SAAADI. The CDR3 coding sequence is TGCGCCAGCACTGTTTCGGCTAGCGGGAGTTTAGATACGCAGTATTTT. This translates into CASTVSASGSLDTQYF.

As to this clonotype: A much larger clonotype is one base distant, so this may be a read error. The final CDR3 position lacks the conserved phenylalanine or tryptophan, pointing to a likely read error. The chain joins TRBV29-1 to TRBJ2-3; no firm D call. Germline CDR1 reads SQVTM; CDR2 reads ANQGSEA. The V end lost 1 base, the J end lost 1 base, and 9 bases lay between the germline ends. This CDR3 has 14 amino acids. CDR3 bases: TGCAGCGTTGAAGCTAATTCCGGCACAGATACGCAGTATCTT. This translates into CSVEANSGTDTQYL.

Here the CDR3 reads CASSSGWAYEQYF. CDR3 nucleotide sequence: TGTGCCAGCAGTTCAGGGTGGGCCTACGAGCAGTACTTC. This sequence joins TRBV6-5 and TRBJ2-7, with D perhaps matching TRBD1 (5 bases). The V end was cut by 4 bases, the J end by 2 bases, with 9 bases between. This CDR3 comprises 13 residues. Looked up from germline, CDR1 is MNHEY and CDR2 is SVGAGI.

This chain joins TRBV5-4 and TRBJ2-1; 8 nucleotides match TRBD2. Germline values: CDR1 SGHNT, CDR2 YYREEE (reference sequence). V gave up 3 bases and J gave up 7 bases; unmatched junction bases: 6. CDR3 length equals 14 residues. The CDR3 DNA reads TGTGCCAGCAGCTCGCCCAGCGGGAGTAATGAGCAGTTCTTC. Its protein is CASSSPSGSNEQFF.

This clonotype was seen at least ten times. The gene calls are TRBV4-1 and TRBJ2-7; 14 bases fit TRBD2. Germline values: CDR1 MGHRA, CDR2 YSYEKL. The CDR3 is 14 amino acids. The ends lost 4 bases at V and 8 bases at J; junction bases unmatched: 4. For the CDR3, the DNA is TGCGCCAGCAGCCCGGGGACTAGCGGGAGCAAGCAGTACTTC. Amino acid sequence: CASSPGTSGSKQYF.

V usage is TRBV28 and J usage is TRBJ2-5; a weak D match, TRBD2 (6 bases). V lost 3 bases, J lost 3 bases, and 17 bases lay in between. Per the germline V gene, CDR1 is MDHEN and CDR2 is SYDVKM. This CDR3 has 16 residues. The CDR3 reads CASSLEGVGTKETQYF. CDR3 coding DNA: TGTGCCAGCAGTTTGGAGGGAGTGGGGACCAAAGAGACCCAGTACTTC. Full variable domain (rest looked up from reference TRBV28 and TRBJ2-5): DVKVTQSSRYLVKRTGEKVFLECVQDMDHENMFWYRQDPGLGLRLIYFSYDVKMKEKGDIPEGYSVSREKKERFSLILESASTNQTSMYLCASSLEGVGTKETQYFGPGTRLLVL.

The chain has TRBV11-2 and TRBJ2-7; TRBD2 is a possible D gene (6 bases). The CDR3 contains 14 residues. CDR1 and CDR2 (germline): SGHAT, FQNNGV. The CDR3 DNA reads as TGTGTCGGCAGCTTCCTAGGGACTCCGGGGTGGCAGTACTTC. Amino acid sequence: CVGSFLGTPGWQYF.

The gene calls are TRBV7-9 and TRBJ2-7, with TRBD1 matching 7 bases. Trimming removed 5 bases from V and 1 base from J; junction bases left unmatched: 8. CDR1 and CDR2 from the germline V gene are SEHNR and FQNEAQ (reference sequence). There are 15 residues in the CDR3. The CDR3 is CASSPPGTVSYEQYF. CDR3 bases: TGTGCCAGCAGCCCCCCCGGGACAGTTTCCTACGAGCAGTACTTC.

In this sample, this clonotype turned up many times. The CDR3: CASSGGGQGEADTQYF. CDR3 in DNA: TGTGCCAGCAGCGGCGGAGGACAGGGGGAGGCAGATACGCAGTATTTT. The chain combines TRBV11-3 with TRBJ2-3, with 10 positions matching TRBD1. This CDR3 is built from 16 residues. Germline loops: CDR1 SGHNT, CDR2 YENEEA. V gave up 5 bases and J gave up 4 bases; unmatched junction bases: 9.

Ten or more counts support this clonotype. The rearrangement uses TRBV11-2 and TRBJ1-4; 10 nucleotides agree with TRBD1. Unmatched junction bases numbered 7, after V lost 6 bases and J lost 6 bases. CDR1 and CDR2 (germline): SGHAT, FQNNGV. There are 15 residues in the CDR3. The CDR3 sequence: CASRQPGTGDEKLFF. The CDR3 bases are TGTGCCAGCAGACAACCCGGGACAGGGGATGAAAAACTGTTTTTT.

In the case of this clonotype: The final CDR3 position lacks the conserved phenylalanine or tryptophan, pointing to a likely read error. The chain has TRBV11-2 and TRBJ2-1; D is ambiguous. The CDR3 runs 16 residues. Germline V gene sequence: CDR1 SGHAT, CDR2 FQNNGV. Trimming stripped 1 base from V and 9 bases from J, with 19 bases between. The CDR3 DNA is TGTGCCAGCAGCTTAGTGGCAGAGGCCCGGGCTGGTGAGCAGTTCCTC. Encoded protein: CASSLVAEARAGEQFL.

The rearrangement links TRBV10-3 to TRBJ2-1; 12 bases match TRBD2. Germline CDR1 reads ENHRY; CDR2 reads SYGVKD. With 6 bases clipped from V and 7 bases from J, the junction kept 4 bases outside the gene matches. The length of the CDR3 is 14 residues. CDR3 loop: CAISYLAGGNEQFF. The CDR3 nucleotides are TGTGCCATCAGCTACCTAGCGGGAGGGAATGAGCAGTTCTTC.

In the case of this clonotype: Mismatch with germline at one junction end may stem from a read error. This sequence joins TRBV7-9 and TRBJ2-7, with 9 bases matching TRBD2. The CDR3 runs to 15 residues. CDR1 is SEHNR, CDR2 FQNEAQ, per germline (reference sequence). Here the CDR3 DNA reads TGTGCCGGCAGCTTAATGGCGGGAGGGAAAAGCGAGCAGTACTTC. Encoded protein: CAGSLMAGGKSEQYF. Full variable domain (outside the CDR3, taken from reference TRBV7-9 and TRBJ2-7): DTGVSQNPRHKITKRGQNVTFRCDPISEHNRLYWYRQTLGQGPEFLTYFQNEAQLEKSRLLSDRFSAERPKGSFSTLEIQRTEQGDSAMYLCAGSLMAGGKSEQYFGPGTRLTVT.

Concerning this clonotype itself: The junction does not match germline at one end; this may be a read error. This chain joins TRBV11-2 and TRBJ2-3; 9 bases line up with TRBD1. CDR3 length equals 17 residues. In germline, CDR1 is SGHAT, CDR2 FQNNGV. DNA for the CDR3: TGCGCCAGCAGCCAGACAAAACAGGGGGCGCGGACAGATACGCAGTATTTT. Translating gives CASSQTKQGARTDTQYF. Full variable domain (missing parts from reference TRBV11-2 and TRBJ2-3): EAGVAQSPRYKIIEKRQSVAFWCNPISGHATLYWYQQILGQGPKLLIQFQNNGVVDDSQLPKDRFSAERLKGVDSTLKIQPAKLEDSAVYLCASSQTKQGARTDTQYFGPGTRLTVL.